The text below deals with one T cell receptor (beta chain). Its antigen is unknown. A much larger clone sits a single nucleotide away, making a read error possible. This CDR3 comprises 15 residues. CDR1 MNHNS and CDR2 SASEGT come from the germline V gene. From 500 ng of total RNA, TCR beta-specific cDNA was reverse-transcribed using a constant-region primer. Investigators got TCR beta libraries out of three nested multiplex PCR rounds, done with slightly modified ARM-PCR. The first two PCR rounds, approximately 10 cycles each, used TRBV1-TRBV30 forward primers and a C-beta reverse primer. In TCRdb, the multiplex PCR reads were re-called with MiXCR into one record per CDR3 protein. The table has 95,000 to 150,000 distinct CDR3 sequences, around 60% seen once. Co-extraction of RNA and DNA was performed on about 19-31 mg of unsorted bulk tissue. Patients underwent resection of primary liver carcinoma. This specimen comes from a study of tumor-infiltrating lymphocytes in primary liver carcinoma. At the level of the study: Samples had roughly 3.65 to 7.5 million productive TCRbeta reads, comparable between tissue types.

Study-wide findings and caveats: It was observed that only about 7-25% of the top clones appeared in every one of the five tumor regions.

This sequence joins TRBV6-1 and TRBJ2-7; 10 bases map to TRBD2. Sequenced: liver tumor tissue from sampling region 1. The sample's subset: tumor region T1, superior pole. This clonotype originated in a woman aged 55-75 years with primary liver carcinoma and hepatitis B virus infection. The CDR3 protein is CASSDGSSGSYDQYF. DNA for the CDR3: TGTGCCAGCAGTGACGGTTCTAGCGGGAGCTACGATCAGTACTTC.